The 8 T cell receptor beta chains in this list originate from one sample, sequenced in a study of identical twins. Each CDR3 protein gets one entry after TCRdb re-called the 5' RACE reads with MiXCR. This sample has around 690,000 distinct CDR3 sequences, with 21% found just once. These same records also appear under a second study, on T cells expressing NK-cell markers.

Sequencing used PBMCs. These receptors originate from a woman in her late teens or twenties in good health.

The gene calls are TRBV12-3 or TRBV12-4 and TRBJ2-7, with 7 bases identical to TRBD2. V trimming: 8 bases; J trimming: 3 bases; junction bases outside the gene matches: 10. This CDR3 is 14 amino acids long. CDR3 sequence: CASRRSGDFYEQYF. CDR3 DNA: TGTGCCAGCCGGAGGAGCGGGGACTTCTACGAGCAGTACTTC.

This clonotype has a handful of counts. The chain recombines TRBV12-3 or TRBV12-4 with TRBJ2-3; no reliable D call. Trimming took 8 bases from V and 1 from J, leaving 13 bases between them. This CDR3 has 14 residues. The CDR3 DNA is TGTGCCAGCCGCCAGGTTGGCGGCACAGATACGCAGTATTTT. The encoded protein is CASRQVGGTDTQYF.

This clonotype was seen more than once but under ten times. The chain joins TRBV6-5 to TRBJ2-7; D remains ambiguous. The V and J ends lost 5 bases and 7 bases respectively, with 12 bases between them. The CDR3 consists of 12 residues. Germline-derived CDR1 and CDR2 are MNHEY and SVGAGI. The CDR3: CASSRGKLEQYF. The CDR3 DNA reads TGTGCCAGCAGTCGTGGGAAATTGGAGCAGTACTTC.

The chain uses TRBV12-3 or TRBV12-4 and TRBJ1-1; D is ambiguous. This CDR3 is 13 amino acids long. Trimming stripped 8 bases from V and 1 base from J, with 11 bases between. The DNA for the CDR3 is TGTGCCAGCGAAAGGACGGGGAACACTGAAGCTTTCTTT. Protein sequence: CASERTGNTEAFF.

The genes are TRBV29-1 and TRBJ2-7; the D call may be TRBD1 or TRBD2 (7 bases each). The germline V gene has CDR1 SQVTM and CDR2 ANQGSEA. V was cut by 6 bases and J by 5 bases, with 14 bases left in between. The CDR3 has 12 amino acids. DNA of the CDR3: TGCAGCGTCGGGGGGACAGCCCACGAGCAGTACTTC. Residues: CSVGGTAHEQYF.

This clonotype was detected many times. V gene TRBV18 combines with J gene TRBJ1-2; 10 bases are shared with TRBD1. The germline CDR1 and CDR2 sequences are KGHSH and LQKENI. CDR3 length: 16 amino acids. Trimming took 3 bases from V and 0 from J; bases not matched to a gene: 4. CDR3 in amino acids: CASSPGQGNANYGYTF. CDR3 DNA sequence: TGTGCCAGCTCACCGGGACAGGGGAACGCTAACTATGGCTACACCTTC.

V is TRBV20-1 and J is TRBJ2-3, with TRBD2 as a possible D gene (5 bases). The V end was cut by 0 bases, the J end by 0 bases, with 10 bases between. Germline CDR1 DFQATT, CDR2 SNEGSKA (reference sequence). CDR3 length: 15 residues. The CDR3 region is CSARDPAASTDTQYF. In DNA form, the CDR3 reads TGCAGTGCTAGAGATCCAGCGGCTAGCACAGATACGCAGTATTTT.

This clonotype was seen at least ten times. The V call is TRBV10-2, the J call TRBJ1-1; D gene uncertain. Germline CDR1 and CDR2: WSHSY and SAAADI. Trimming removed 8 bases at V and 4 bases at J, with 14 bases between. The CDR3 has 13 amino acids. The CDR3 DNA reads TGCGCCAGCTCGGGTCTTTCGGGCACTGAAGCTTTCTTT. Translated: CASSGLSGTEAFF.